This T cell receptor beta chain was found in a study of T cells in Graves' hyperthyroidism and ophthalmopathy. TCR beta CDR3 regions were amplified from RNA. HTBI primers were used for first-round RT-PCR of the TCR CDR3. TCRdb redid the calling of the multiplex PCR reads with MiXCR, one entry per CDR3 protein. The table lists 500,000 to 750,000 distinct CDR3 sequences, about a sixth of them singletons, with roughly 7.3% in the top ten. This CDR3 has 13 residues. V lost 6 bases, J lost 1 base, and 9 bases lay in between. J is TRBJ2-5 and V is TRBV12-3 or TRBV12-4, with D perhaps TRBD1 (5 bases). The clonotype originates from a woman aged 25 to 39 with Graves' hyperthyroidism. Sample: blood. The CDR3 spells CASRKQVQETQYF. The CDR3 nucleotides are TGTGCCAGCAGAAAACAGGTCCAAGAGACCCAGTACTTC.